A single sample is the source of the 18 T cell receptor beta chains below, sequenced in a study of blood T cell repertoires in COVID-19. TCRdb keeps only in-frame clones here, not all; method: immunoSEQ multiplex PCR. The sample records about 67,000 clones, over 80% being singletons. The sequencing input was peripheral blood. These TCRs come from a man aged 50-59 years with active COVID-19.

The chain joins TRBV19 to TRBJ2-5, with a tentative D call TRBD1 (6 bases). CDR1 and CDR2 from the germline V gene are LNHDA and SQIVND (reference sequence). V lost 3 bases, J lost 2 bases, and 19 bases lay in between. The CDR3 is made up of 17 amino acids. In DNA form, the CDR3 reads TGTGCCAGTAGTATGGAAAGGGACATCGCTGGTCAAGAGACCCAGTACTTC. Its translation is CASSMERDIAGQETQYF.

The gene calls are TRBV19 and TRBJ1-2; 11 bases map to TRBD1. CDR1 LNHDA and CDR2 SQIVND come from the germline V gene (reference sequence). There are 15 residues in the CDR3. The V and J ends lost 0 bases and 8 bases, in that order; junction bases with no gene match: 5. In nucleotides, the CDR3 is TGTGCCAGTAGTATAGACGGACAGGGGGCGAACGGCTACACCTTC. This sequence encodes CASSIDGQGANGYTF.

This clone was seen once. The genes are TRBV7-2 and TRBJ1-6; TRBD1 might be the D (5 bases). Deletions cut 0 bases from V and 8 bases from J, with 5 bases between. The CDR3 runs 13 residues. Germline-derived CDR1 and CDR2 are SGHTA and FQGNSA. CDR3 DNA sequence: TGTGCCAGCAGCTTAGCACAGGATTCACCCCTCCACTTT. It yields the protein CASSLAQDSPLHF.

The chain combines TRBV7-2 with TRBJ2-3; a weak D match, TRBD2 (6 bases). Per the germline V gene, CDR1 is SGHTA and CDR2 is FQGNSA. The CDR3 length is 16 residues. Deletions cut 3 bases from V and 2 bases from J, with 15 bases between. CDR3 amino acids: CASSFQTRSYTDTQYF. The CDR3 DNA is TGTGCCAGCAGCTTCCAGACTAGGTCCTACACAGATACGCAGTATTTT. Complete variable domain (other parts from reference TRBV7-2 and TRBJ2-3): GAGVSQSPSNKVTEKGKDVELRCDPISGHTALYWYRQSLGQGLEFLIYFQGNSAPDKSGLPSDRFSAERTGGSVSTLTIQRTQQEDSAVYLCASSFQTRSYTDTQYFGPGTRLTVL.

J is TRBJ2-7 and V is TRBV10-3; 8 nucleotides match TRBD1. The junction had 5 bases not matched to a gene; V was cut back by 5 bases and J by 2 bases. The V gene's germline CDR1 is ENHRY and CDR2 SYGVKD. The CDR3 totals 14 residues. CDR3: CAISQIQGAYEQYF. In DNA, the CDR3 is TGTGCCATCAGTCAAATACAGGGGGCCTACGAGCAGTACTTC.

The chain employs TRBV4-2 and TRBJ2-3; the D gene is possibly TRBD1 (6 bases). Trimming took off 3 bases at V and 4 bases at J, with 20 bases between the two ends. This CDR3 has 17 residues. Germline V CDR1 and CDR2: LGHNA, YNFKEQ. CDR3 sequence reads: CASSQNGYREFADTQYF. For the CDR3, the DNA is TGTGCCAGCAGCCAGAACGGATACAGGGAGTTCGCAGATACGCAGTATTTT.

The genes are TRBV30 and TRBJ1-2; 7 nucleotides agree with TRBD1. There are 15 residues in the CDR3. The V gene end was trimmed by 1 base and the J gene end by 4 bases; junction bases not matched to a gene: 9. Germline V lookup: CDR1 GTSNPN, CDR2 SVGIG (reference sequence). Here the CDR3 reads CAWSEFGTEIYGYTF. CDR3 DNA sequence: TGTGCCTGGAGTGAGTTCGGGACAGAAATCTATGGCTACACCTTC.

The chain uses TRBV28 and TRBJ2-3; 7 nucleotides align to TRBD2. Germline CDR1 is MDHEN and CDR2 is SYDVKM. The trim removed 4 bases at V and 2 bases at J, leaving 15 bases unmatched. The CDR3 loop spans 18 amino acids. The CDR3 DNA is TGTGCCAGCAGTTCCTCCTACCTCTTGGGGGGGGACACAGATACGCAGTATTTT. This gives the protein CASSSSYLLGGDTDTQYF.

V and J are TRBV7-3 and TRBJ2-1; D might be TRBD2 (6 bases). Germline V gene data show CDR1 as SGHTA and CDR2 as FQGTGA. CDR3 size: 13 residues. Trimming pared 5 bases from V and 9 bases from J, leaving 14 bases between. CDR3 sequence reads: CASSQTSDGEQFF. In DNA, the CDR3 is TGTGCCAGCAGCCAGACTAGTGACGGTGAGCAGTTCTTC.

V and J are TRBV4-2 and TRBJ1-1, with D tentatively TRBD1 (5 bases). CDR1 is LGHNA, CDR2 YNFKEQ, per germline. V lost 2 bases to trimming and J lost 6 bases, with 22 bases between them. The CDR3 length is 17 residues. CDR3 region: CASSQLVREVVGSEAFF. The CDR3 nucleotides read TGTGCCAGCAGCCAATTGGTCAGGGAAGTTGTTGGCTCTGAAGCTTTCTTT.

V usage is TRBV2 and J usage is TRBJ1-2, with D possibly TRBD1 on 6 matching bases. The length of the CDR3 is 12 residues. Trimming cost V 4 bases and J 8 bases, with 11 bases left between them. The germline CDR1 and CDR2 sequences are SNHLY and FYNNEI. CDR3 in DNA: TGTGCCAGCAGTGCGGGGGGGGCCGGCTACACCTTC. It codes for CASSAGGAGYTF.

This clone was counted a few times. The chain is built from TRBV18 and TRBJ2-7; the D gene is possibly TRBD2 (6 bases). Trimming left V 1 base short and J 7 bases short, with 17 bases between. The CDR3 is 15 amino acids. Germline V gene lookup returns CDR1 KGHSH and CDR2 LQKENI. The chain's CDR3 is CASSPQNGGTGEQYF. The CDR3 DNA reads as TGTGCCAGCTCACCACAAAACGGGGGAACGGGTGAGCAGTACTTC.

V is TRBV5-6 and J is TRBJ1-4; D is possibly TRBD1 (6 bases). This CDR3 is 14 amino acids long. The V gene lost 2 bases and the J gene lost 4 bases, with 9 bases spanning the gap. CDR1 and CDR2 (germline): SGHDT, YYEEEE. The CDR3 loop reads CASSLQGNNEKLFF. The CDR3 bases are TGTGCCAGCAGCTTACAGGGCAATAATGAAAAACTGTTTTTT.

This rearrangement joins TRBV7-9 to TRBJ2-1; D uncertain. The V end lost 0 bases, the J end lost 6 bases, and 3 bases lay between the germline ends. The CDR3 covers 12 residues. CDR1 and CDR2 (germline): SEHNR, FQNEAQ (reference sequence). DNA for the CDR3: TGTGCCAGCAGCTTAGCGAGCAATGAGCAGTTCTTC. This sequence encodes CASSLASNEQFF.

This clone was seen only once. The chain employs TRBV29-1 and TRBJ2-7, with 11 bases that match TRBD1. CDR3 size: 15 residues. The ends lost 2 bases at V and 0 bases at J; junction bases unmatched: 3. CDR1 is SQVTM, CDR2 ANQGSEA, per germline. The CDR3 region has the DNA TGCAGCGTTGAACCCGGGACAGGGGGCTCCTACGAGCAGTACTTC. It is translated as CSVEPGTGGSYEQYF.

This clone was seen once. V is TRBV2 and J is TRBJ2-3; 7 bases are a match to TRBD1. CDR3 length equals 14 residues. CDR1 SNHLY and CDR2 FYNNEI come from the germline V gene. Trimming at V came to 6 bases and at J to 5 bases, leaving 8 bases not matched to a gene. The CDR3 here is CASSLQGYRDTQYF. The CDR3 nucleotides read TGTGCCAGCAGCTTACAGGGGTACAGAGATACGCAGTATTTT.

The chain joins TRBV27 to TRBJ1-6, with TRBD1 matching 8 bases. The CDR3 sequence is 14 residues long. The germline CDR1 and CDR2 sequences are MNHEY and SMNVEV (reference sequence). V lost 6 bases, J lost 6 bases, and 4 bases stayed unmatched. As DNA, the CDR3 is TGTGCCAGCAGGACCGGGACAGGTAATTCACCCCTCCACTTT. It translates to CASRTGTGNSPLHF.

In this sample, this clone turned up once. For the CDR3, the DNA is TGTGCCAGCAGCCCCGGGACACACACTGAAGCTTTCTTT. Translation gives CASSPGTHTEAFF. The chain joins TRBV7-3 to TRBJ1-1, with a tentative D call TRBD1 (6 bases). Trimming pared 5 bases from V and 3 bases from J, leaving 10 bases between. Germline CDR1 and CDR2: SGHTA and FQGTGA. The CDR3 contains 13 residues.